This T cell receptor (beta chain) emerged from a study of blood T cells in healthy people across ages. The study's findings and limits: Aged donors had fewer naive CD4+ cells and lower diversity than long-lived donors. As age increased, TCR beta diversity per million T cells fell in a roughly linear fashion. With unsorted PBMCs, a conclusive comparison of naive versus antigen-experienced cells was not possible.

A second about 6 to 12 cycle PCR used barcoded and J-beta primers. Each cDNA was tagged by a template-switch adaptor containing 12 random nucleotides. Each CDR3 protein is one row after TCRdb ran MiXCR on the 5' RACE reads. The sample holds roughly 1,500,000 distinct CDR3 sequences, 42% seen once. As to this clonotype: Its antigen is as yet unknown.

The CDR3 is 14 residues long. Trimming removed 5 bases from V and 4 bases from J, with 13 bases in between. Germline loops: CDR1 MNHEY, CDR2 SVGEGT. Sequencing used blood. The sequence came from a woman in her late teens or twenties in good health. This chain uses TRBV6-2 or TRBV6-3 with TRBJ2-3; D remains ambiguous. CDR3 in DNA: TGTGCCAGCAGTACCTGGCCCATGGCAGATACGCAGTATTTT. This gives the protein CASSTWPMADTQYF.